This T cell receptor (beta chain) derives from a study of T-cell memory formation after mild COVID-19. Study at large: Clusters of TCRs were largely donor specific. Points from the study as a whole: Contracting clones from day 15 to 85 showed balanced CD4/CD8; later expanders favored CD4+.

TCRdb called the 5' RACE reads again in MiXCR, with one record for every CDR3 protein. The table shows hundreds of thousands of distinct CDR3 sequences, with about a sixth occurring only once. The table lists this clonotype with a few counts. Its antigen is not known. J gave up 7 bases and V 9 bases, and 15 bases lay outside the gene matches. CDR1 and CDR2 from the germline V gene are LNHDA and SQIVND (reference sequence). The CDR3 is made up of 14 amino acids. This TCR was recovered from a man younger than 35 who had mild COVID-19 (a few samples of this study predate the infection). Cell type and time point are not known. The V call is TRBV19, the J call TRBJ2-7, with TRBD1 matching 7 bases. Sequenced input: PBMCs or a T cell subset sorted from them (not recorded which). CDR3 amino acids: CASTGTADAWEQYF. The CDR3 bases are TGTGCCAGCACCGGGACAGCCGACGCATGGGAGCAGTACTTC.